The T cell receptor (beta chain) under discussion was sequenced for a study of T cell responses to AZD1222 COVID-19 vaccine. CDR1 and CDR2 from the germline V gene are SEHNR and FQNEAQ (reference sequence). The CDR3 consists of 16 residues. V trimming: 4 bases; J trimming: 0 bases; junction bases outside the gene matches: 9. Measured with immunoSEQ multiplex PCR; TCRdb has only the in-frame clones, and not every one. The sample has 150,000 to 200,000 clones, roughly 88% seen once. The rearrangement links TRBV7-9 to TRBJ2-7; the match to TRBD1 covers 7 bases. This receptor was identified in an adult who received the AZD1222 COVID-19 vaccine. Sequenced here: peripheral blood, sampled 28 days after the second AZD1222 dose. The CDR3 DNA reads TGTGCCAGCAGCTCCGAGGGGGCAGGCATCTCCTACGAGCAGTACTTC. Its protein product is CASSSEGAGISYEQYF. The variable domain in full, completed from reference TRBV7-9 and TRBJ2-7, reads DTGVSQNPRHKITKRGQNVTFRCDPISEHNRLYWYRQTLGQGPEFLTYFQNEAQLEKSRLLSDRFSAERPKGSFSTLEIQRTEQGDSAMYLCASSSEGAGISYEQYFGPGTRLTVT.